These 29 T cell receptor beta chains were all obtained from the same sample, sequenced in a study of blood T cells in healthy people across ages. Combining a sample-barcoded 5' primer with a J-beta primer mix, a second PCR ran for roughly 6 to 12 cycles. TCRdb re-derived calls from the 5' RACE reads in MiXCR, one entry per CDR3 protein. The sample carries over 450,000 distinct CDR3 sequences, more than 20% recorded once. Another study also made use of these data, one on T cells of mothers and their children.

Input material: blood. Receptors were obtained from a boy aged 5 to 17 in good health.

This clonotype came up a few times. Its ends do not fully match the called genes, so a read error is possible. This chain connects TRBV20-1 to TRBJ2-1, with 15 positions matching TRBD2. Germline CDR1 DFQATT, CDR2 SNEGSKA (reference sequence). The CDR3 loop spans 17 amino acids. This chain's CDR3 is CSAIGTSGGITYIEQFF. The CDR3 DNA sequence: TGCAGTGCTATTGGGACTAGCGGGGGGATAACCTACATTGAGCAGTTCTTC.

CDR3 sequence (DNA): TGTGCCAGCAGTGAGGAGGGAGCAAACTATGGCTACACCTTC. Translating it yields CASSEEGANYGYTF. The rearrangement uses TRBV25-1 and TRBJ1-2; D call uncertain. V dropped 3 bases and J dropped 2 bases, with 10 bases sitting between them. The CDR3 is 14 amino acids. Germline assignment: CDR1 MGHDK and CDR2 SYGVNS.

V and J are TRBV6-5 and TRBJ2-1, with D unclear. In germline, CDR1 is MNHEY, CDR2 SVGAGI. With 5 bases removed from V and 7 bases from J, the gap between germline ends came to 12 bases. This CDR3 contains 13 residues. The CDR3 reads CASSSRARNEQFF. The CDR3 DNA follows: TGTGCCAGCAGTAGTCGGGCTCGAAATGAGCAGTTCTTC.

The CDR3 is CASSLGMEGTEAFF. The CDR3 nucleotides read TGTGCCAGCAGCTTAGGCATGGAGGGCACTGAAGCTTTCTTT. This chain connects TRBV13 to TRBJ1-1; D call uncertain. The ends were cut back, 0 bases at V and 4 bases at J, with 9 bases in the middle. The length of the CDR3 is 14 residues. Germline lookup yields CDR1 PRHDT and CDR2 FYEKMQ (reference sequence).

This clonotype was observed a handful of times. This may be a read error, as it is one base from a much larger clone. The chain links TRBV25-1 to TRBJ2-5; D is perhaps TRBD1 (5 bases). The closer fit of TRBJ2-1 to the DNA end suggests the J call may be wrong. Germline V gene sequence: CDR1 MGHDK, CDR2 SYGVNS. The CDR3 length is 12 residues. DNA of the CDR3: TGTGCCAGCAGGGCAGGGTACGATGAGCAGTTCTTC. It translates to CASRAGYDEQFF.

The rearrangement uses TRBV7-2 and TRBJ2-7; tentatively, D is TRBD1 (5 bases). Trimming removed 3 bases from V and 4 bases from J, with 13 bases in between. CDR3 size: 14 residues. Germline loops: CDR1 SGHTA, CDR2 FQGNSA. CDR3 coding DNA: TGTGCCAGCAGCTTGGAGAAGGGGTCATACGAGCAGTACTTC. It specifies CASSLEKGSYEQYF.

The table lists this clonotype with a few counts. The chain links TRBV5-1 to TRBJ1-2; weak D call: TRBD1 (5 bases). Trimming removed 1 base from V and 2 bases from J, with 12 bases in between. Germline CDR1 reads SGHRS; CDR2 reads YFSETQ. The CDR3 runs 15 residues. The CDR3 coding sequence is TGCGCCAGCAGCTTGTGGCGGACACGGAACTATGGCTACACCTTC. It specifies CASSLWRTRNYGYTF.

The rearrangement links TRBV6-1 to TRBJ1-2, with a tentative D call TRBD1 (6 bases). Germline lookup yields CDR1 MNHNS and CDR2 SASEGT. V was cut by 7 bases and J by 1 base, with 13 bases left in between. The CDR3 sequence is 14 residues long. CDR3 protein: CASKEDSLNYGYTF. DNA of the CDR3: TGTGCCAGCAAAGAGGACAGCCTTAACTATGGCTACACCTTC.

The V call is TRBV5-1, the J call TRBJ2-7; D is possibly TRBD1 (5 bases). This CDR3 has 14 amino acids. The germline V gene encodes CDR1 SGHRS and CDR2 YFSETQ. Trimming stripped 6 bases from V and 0 bases from J, with 13 bases between. This chain's CDR3 is CASTTASTSYEQYF. Here the CDR3 DNA reads TGCGCCAGCACGACAGCCAGCACCTCCTACGAGCAGTACTTC.

This clonotype appeared a few times. The rearrangement links TRBV5-6 to TRBJ2-4, with D uncertain. The CDR3 consists of 11 residues. The germline V gene encodes CDR1 SGHDT and CDR2 YYEEEE. Trimming removed 2 bases from V and 8 bases from J, with 5 bases in between. The CDR3 is CASSLQDIQYF. The CDR3 DNA sequence: TGTGCCAGCAGCTTACAAGACATTCAGTACTTC.

This clonotype was seen a handful of times. The V call is TRBV28, the J call TRBJ1-5, with 7 bases identical to TRBD1. CDR3 length equals 15 residues. In germline, CDR1 is MDHEN, CDR2 SYDVKM. The V segment lost 2 bases and the J segment 1 base; nucleotides outside the gene matches: 2. CDR3 amino acids: CASSLTGASNQPQHF. The CDR3 DNA reads as TGTGCCAGCAGTTTAACAGGGGCGAGCAATCAGCCCCAGCATTTT.

In this sample, this clonotype turned up a few times. The chain recombines TRBV18 with TRBJ2-6; 7 bases are a match to TRBD1. V trimming: 3 bases; J trimming: 0 bases; junction bases outside the gene matches: 8. Germline assignment: CDR1 KGHSH and CDR2 LQKENI. The CDR3 spans 18 residues. The DNA for the CDR3 is TGTGCCAGCTCACCGAGGGCGACAGGGAGCTCTGGGGCCAACGTCCTGACTTTC. Its translation: CASSPRATGSSGANVLTF. The full variable domain, in which reference TRBV18 and TRBJ2-6 provide the parts outside the CDR3, is NAGVMQNPRHLVRRRGQEARLRCSPMKGHSHVYWYRQLPEEGLKFMVYLQKENIIDESGMPKERFSAEFPKEGPSILRIQQVVRGDSAAYFCASSPRATGSSGANVLTFGAGSRLTVL.

The chain carries TRBV7-2 and TRBJ2-5; TRBD2 aligns across 14 bases. Losses at the gene ends were 3 bases for V and 5 bases for J; bases not matched to a gene: 8. Germline CDR1 SGHTA, CDR2 FQGNSA. The CDR3 is made up of 17 amino acids. The CDR3 reads CASSFPGLAGGRETQYF. In DNA, the CDR3 is TGTGCCAGCAGCTTCCCCGGACTAGCGGGGGGCAGGGAGACCCAGTACTTC.

The chain combines TRBV20-1 with TRBJ2-1; 14 bases line up with TRBD2. The closer fit of TRBJ2-7 to the DNA end suggests the J call may be wrong. The CDR3 length is 14 residues. In germline, CDR1 is DFQATT, CDR2 SNEGSKA (reference sequence). The CDR3 DNA is TGCAGTGCTCAGGGACTAGCGGGGGTCTACGAGCAGTACTTC. Its translation is CSAQGLAGVYEQYF.

J is TRBJ2-1 and V is TRBV19, with D possibly being TRBD2 (5 bases). The V end lost 9 bases, the J end lost 4 bases, and 19 bases lay between the germline ends. Germline-derived CDR1 and CDR2 are LNHDA and SQIVND (reference sequence). The CDR3 is 15 residues long. CDR3: CASSSEGWEYNEQFF. CDR3 in DNA: TGTGCCAGCTCCTCCGAGGGCTGGGAATACAATGAGCAGTTCTTC. The full variable domain, in which reference TRBV19 and TRBJ2-1 provide the parts outside the CDR3, is DGGITQSPKYLFRKEGQNVTLSCEQNLNHDAMYWYRQDPGQGLRLIYYSQIVNDFQKGDIAEGYSVSREKKESFPLTVTSAQKNPTAFYLCASSSEGWEYNEQFFGPGTRLTVL.

In this sample, this clonotype turned up a few times. The chain is built from TRBV4-1 and TRBJ2-5; unclear D gene. The CDR3 covers 14 residues. Germline CDR1 reads MGHRA; CDR2 reads YSYEKL. V dropped 1 base and J dropped 2 bases, with 8 bases sitting between them. CDR3 in amino acids: CASSQVILQETQYF. In DNA form, the CDR3 reads TGCGCCAGCAGCCAAGTTATTTTACAAGAGACCCAGTACTTC.

This chain joins TRBV20-1 and TRBJ2-1; 9 bases agree with TRBD2. V was pared by 1 base and J by 8 bases, with 9 bases of the junction left unmatched. Germline V lookup: CDR1 DFQATT, CDR2 SNEGSKA (reference sequence). CDR3 length equals 15 residues. The CDR3 is CSARAKLAGTYEQFF. The CDR3 coding sequence is TGCAGTGCTAGAGCTAAGCTAGCGGGAACCTATGAGCAGTTCTTC.

The V call is TRBV3-1, the J call TRBJ2-7; 11 bases line up with TRBD2. V shed 0 bases, J shed 6 bases, and the junction held 7 bases outside the gene matches. There are 16 residues in the CDR3. CDR1 and CDR2 (germline): LGHDT, YNNKEL (reference sequence). CDR3 sequence: CASSQEGLAGSREQYF. As DNA, the CDR3 is TGTGCCAGCAGCCAAGAAGGACTAGCGGGTTCTCGCGAGCAGTACTTC.

In this sample, this clonotype turned up a few times. The J gene is TRBJ1-2, the V gene TRBV20-1, with TRBD1 matching 7 bases. The CDR3 totals 15 residues. Germline assignment: CDR1 DFQATT and CDR2 SNEGSKA (reference sequence). V shed 2 bases, J shed 2 bases, and the junction held 8 bases outside the gene matches. CDR3 loop: CSARPAGQLNYGYTF. The CDR3 nucleotides are TGCAGTGCTAGACCGGCGGGACAGCTAAACTATGGCTACACCTTC.

This clonotype came up once. The chain couples TRBV6-2 or TRBV6-3 to TRBJ2-7, with unresolved D. TRBJ2-5 explains the end of the DNA better; the J call may be wrong. Germline loops: CDR1 MNHEY, CDR2 SVGEGT. CDR3 length: 14 amino acids. The CDR3 reads CASSYTLRRETQYF. DNA for the CDR3: TGTGCCAGCAGTTACACGTTGCGACGGGAGACCCAGTACTTC.

This chain connects TRBV9 to TRBJ1-2, with D hard to call. CDR3 length: 14 residues. Trimming took off 3 bases at V and 3 bases at J, with 12 bases between the two ends. Germline CDR1 reads SGDLS; CDR2 reads YYNGEE. CDR3 amino acids: CASSAFDGDYGYTF. CDR3 nucleotide sequence: TGTGCCAGCAGCGCATTCGACGGAGACTATGGCTACACCTTC.

This clonotype has at least ten counts. The chain links TRBV5-1 to TRBJ2-3; D is ambiguous. The germline V gene encodes CDR1 SGHRS and CDR2 YFSETQ. The length of the CDR3 is 15 residues. Trimming stripped 0 bases from V and 6 bases from J, with 14 bases between. Here the CDR3 reads CASSLEGQTADTQYF. CDR3 bases: TGCGCCAGCAGCTTGGAGGGCCAGACCGCGGATACGCAGTATTTT. Full variable domain (missing parts from reference TRBV5-1 and TRBJ2-3): KAGVTQTPRYLIKTRGQQVTLSCSPISGHRSVSWYQQTPGQGLQFLFEYFSETQRNKGNFPGRFSGRQFSNSRSEMNVSTLELGDSALYLCASSLEGQTADTQYFGPGTRLTVL.

Comments on this clonotype: A much bigger clone sits one base away, suggesting this may be a read error. The CDR3 does not close with the conserved phenylalanine or tryptophan, likely indicating a read error. J is TRBJ2-7 and V is TRBV5-1; 9 bases line up with TRBD1. The length of the CDR3 is 16 residues. Trimming removed 0 bases from V and 5 bases from J; junction bases left unmatched: 9. The germline gives CDR1 SGHRS, CDR2 YFSETQ. The CDR3 sequence is CASSLEAGTGMNEQYL. In DNA form, the CDR3 reads TGCGCCAGCAGCTTGGAGGCCGGGACAGGGATGAACGAGCAGTACCTC.

This clonotype was seen a few times. This sequence joins TRBV30 and TRBJ1-1; D gene unclear. The CDR3 loop spans 10 amino acids. Germline CDR1 GTSNPN, CDR2 SVGIG (reference sequence). V was trimmed by 5 bases and J by 10 bases, leaving 11 bases between them. The CDR3 spells CAWDGEGAFF. The DNA of the CDR3 is TGTGCCTGGGATGGGGAAGGAGCTTTCTTT.

The genes are TRBV29-1 and TRBJ2-3; 9 bases agree with TRBD1. The CDR3 totals 14 residues. Germline assignment: CDR1 SQVTM and CDR2 ANQGSEA. The junction had 6 bases not matched to a gene; V was cut back by 3 bases and J by 5 bases. The CDR3 DNA is TGCAGCGTTGAGAACAGGGGGCAGGTAGATACGCAGTATTTT. Translating it yields CSVENRGQVDTQYF.

The rearrangement joins TRBV20-1 to TRBJ2-3, with 12 bases that match TRBD2. The CDR3 has 16 amino acids. V lost 4 bases and J lost 2; bases outside the gene matches: 7. CDR1 is DFQATT, CDR2 SNEGSKA, per germline (reference sequence). The CDR3, as DNA: TGCAGTGCTACCTTAACTAGCGGGGGGTTCACAGATACGCAGTATTTT. Residues: CSATLTSGGFTDTQYF.

As concerns this clonotype: A much larger clone differs from this one at a single base, so this may be a read error. V usage is TRBV5-1 and J usage is TRBJ2-5; 7 bases align to TRBD1. The J call could be wrong; TRBJ2-7 is a better fit for the DNA end. CDR1 and CDR2 (germline): SGHRS, YFSETQ. The CDR3 is 14 amino acids. The chain's CDR3 is CASSGRQGSYEQYF. In DNA form, the CDR3 reads TGCGCCAGCAGCGGTCGACAGGGAAGCTACGAGCAGTACTTC.

J is TRBJ1-6 and V is TRBV25-1, with TRBD1 identical over 8 bases. Looked up from germline, CDR1 is MGHDK and CDR2 is SYGVNS. The CDR3 spans 14 residues. J lost 7 bases, V lost 8 bases, and 7 bases had no gene match. CDR3 sequence: CASSKTGDNSPLHF. The CDR3 nucleotides read TGTGCCAGCTCCAAGACAGGGGACAATTCACCCCTCCACTTT.

The chain combines TRBV25-1 with TRBJ2-1; 7 nucleotides agree with TRBD1. Germline trimming cut 2 bases from V and 1 base from J; bases unmatched to any gene: 2. CDR3 size: 15 residues. Germline-derived CDR1 and CDR2 are MGHDK and SYGVNS. In DNA, the CDR3 is TGTGCCAGCAGTGAAGGACAGGCGTCCTACAATGAGCAGTTCTTC. This gives the protein CASSEGQASYNEQFF.